This TCR beta chain is from a study of cytomegalovirus exposure and HLA in healthy donors. Findings and caveats of the study: In a later analysis, an Asian-associated ancestry cluster reportedly showed fewer N-insertions than the approximately 660-donor mean.

The CDR3 sequence is 16 residues long. Germline loops: CDR1 LNHDA, CDR2 SQIVND (reference sequence). V gave up 4 bases and J gave up 3 bases; unmatched junction bases: 11. The study ran its PCR with 60 Vbeta and 13 Jbeta primers. Profiling relied on immunoSEQ multiplex PCR, and the TCRdb table lists in-frame clones only, not all of them. The table lists under 200,000 clones, roughly four fifths of them singletons. The count of this clone is one. Its antigen remains unknown. The receptor was isolated from a man in his fifties or sixties in good health and CMV-seropositive. The chain has TRBV19 and TRBJ1-2; 7 nucleotides agree with TRBD1. The material sequenced was PBMCs. The CDR3 DNA follows: TGTGCCAGTAGTACAAGGACAGGCACAAGGGACTATGGCTACACCTTC. Translation: CASSTRTGTRDYGYTF.